This TCR beta chain originates from a study of T-cell memory formation after mild COVID-19. CDR1 is SEHNR, CDR2 FQNEAQ, per germline (reference sequence). The CDR3 sequence is 14 residues long. V lost 5 bases and J lost 7, with 12 bases in between. TCRdb processed the 5' RACE reads anew with MiXCR; each CDR3 protein has one entry. The data hold approximately 390,000 distinct CDR3 sequences, with approximately 15% observed a single time. Concerning this clonotype itself: Antigen: not known.

Study-level points and caveats: While clones contracting from day 15 to 85 were balanced between CD4 and CD8, later expanders leaned CD4+.

The chain recombines TRBV7-9 with TRBJ1-6; D not resolved. Input material: PBMCs or a T cell subset sorted from them (not recorded which). The TCR sequence derives from a man between 18 and 35 years old who had mild COVID-19 (a few samples of this study predate the infection). Cell type and time point are not known. CDR3 DNA sequence: TGTGCCAGCAGCGCTTCCTCGGTAAATTCACCCCTCCACTTT. It encodes CASSASSVNSPLHF. The whole variable domain, filled in from reference TRBV7-9 and TRBJ1-6, reads DTGVSQNPRHKITKRGQNVTFRCDPISEHNRLYWYRQTLGQGPEFLTYFQNEAQLEKSRLLSDRFSAERPKGSFSTLEIQRTEQGDSAMYLCASSASSVNSPLHFGNGTRLTVT.